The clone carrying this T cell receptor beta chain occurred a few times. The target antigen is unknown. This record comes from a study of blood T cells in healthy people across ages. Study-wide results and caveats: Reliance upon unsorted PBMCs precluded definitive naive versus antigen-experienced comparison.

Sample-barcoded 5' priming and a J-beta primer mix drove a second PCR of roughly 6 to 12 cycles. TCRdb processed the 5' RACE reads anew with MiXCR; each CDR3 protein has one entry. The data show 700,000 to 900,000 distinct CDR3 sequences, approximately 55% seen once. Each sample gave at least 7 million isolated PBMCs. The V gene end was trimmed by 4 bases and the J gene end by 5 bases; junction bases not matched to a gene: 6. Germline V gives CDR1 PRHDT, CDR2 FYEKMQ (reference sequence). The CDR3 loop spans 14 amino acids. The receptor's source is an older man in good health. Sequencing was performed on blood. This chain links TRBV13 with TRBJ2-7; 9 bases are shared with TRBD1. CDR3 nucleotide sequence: TGTGCCAGCAGCTGGACAGGGGCGGGGAACGAGCAGTACTTC. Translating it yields CASSWTGAGNEQYF.